The present T cell receptor (beta chain) was sequenced within a study of blood T cell repertoires in COVID-19. Study details: Italy, Spain and the United States were the sources of the convalescent and acute COVID-19 samples. Nucleic acid was either cDNA or gDNA, and it came from T cells, B-cell-depleted T cells, or PBMCs.

Data came from immunoSEQ multiplex PCR; TCRdb stores just in-frame clones and leaves some out. The sample contains more than 150,000 clones, less than 90% of which appear only once. The CDR3 is 17 residues long. Germline V gives CDR1 SGHVS, CDR2 FQNEAQ. V shed 7 bases and J shed 1 base, with 19 bases lying between them. This clonotype was sampled from a woman between 40 and 50 years old with acute or convalescent COVID-19. The chain uses TRBV7-8 and TRBJ2-2; weak D call: TRBD2 (5 bases). Sequenced sample: peripheral blood. The CDR3 reads CASTPMRVGVNTGELFF. The CDR3 DNA follows: TGTGCCAGCACCCCAATGAGGGTGGGAGTGAACACCGGGGAGCTGTTTTTT.